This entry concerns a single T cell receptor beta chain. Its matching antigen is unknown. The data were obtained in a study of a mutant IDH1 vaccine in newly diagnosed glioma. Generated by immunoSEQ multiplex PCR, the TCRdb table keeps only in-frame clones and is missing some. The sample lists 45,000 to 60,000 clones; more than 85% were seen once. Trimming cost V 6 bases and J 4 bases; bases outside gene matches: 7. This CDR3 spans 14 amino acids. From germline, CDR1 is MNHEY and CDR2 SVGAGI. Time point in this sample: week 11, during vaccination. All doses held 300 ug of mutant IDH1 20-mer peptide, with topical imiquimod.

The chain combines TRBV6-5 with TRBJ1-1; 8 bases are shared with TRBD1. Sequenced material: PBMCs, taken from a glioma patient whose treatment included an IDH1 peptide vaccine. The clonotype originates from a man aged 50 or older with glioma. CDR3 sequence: CASRSQGGGTEAFF. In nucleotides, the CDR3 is TGTGCCAGCAGATCACAGGGGGGTGGCACTGAAGCTTTCTTT.